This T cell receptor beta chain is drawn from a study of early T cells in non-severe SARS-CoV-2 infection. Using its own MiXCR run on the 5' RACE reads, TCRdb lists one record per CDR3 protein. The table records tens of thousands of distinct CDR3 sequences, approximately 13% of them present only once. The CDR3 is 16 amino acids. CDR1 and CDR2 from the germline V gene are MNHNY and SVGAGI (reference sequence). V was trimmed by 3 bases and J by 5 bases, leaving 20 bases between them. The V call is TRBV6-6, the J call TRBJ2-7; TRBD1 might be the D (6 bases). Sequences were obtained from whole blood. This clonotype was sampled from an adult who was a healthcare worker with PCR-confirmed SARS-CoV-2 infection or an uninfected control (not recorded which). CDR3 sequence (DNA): TGTGCCAGCAGTTATGAGTGGGCAGGGGCTATCGACGAGCAGTACTTC. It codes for CASSYEWAGAIDEQYF.